These T cell receptor beta chains were read from a single sample in a study of blood T cell repertoires in COVID-19. TCRdb keeps only in-frame clones here, not all; method: immunoSEQ multiplex PCR. The sample lists a few hundred thousand clones; 70% to 90% were seen once. Sequenced: PBMCs or T cells enriched from blood (not recorded which). These receptors were obtained from a man aged 25-40 years who had recovered from COVID-19. Both conserved end residues are part of each CDR3. The D gene is left open where the match is weak. Size values are once, few and many counts, or a class for expanded clones, and some rows have none.

v_gene	abundance	d_gene	j_gene	CDR3nt	CDR3aa
TRBV3-1/TRBV3-2	.	.	TRBJ1-1	TGTGCCAGCAGCCAAGAGAACATGAACACTGAAGCTTTCTTT	CASSQENMNTEAFF
TRBV4-1	.	.	TRBJ1-1	TGCGCCAGCAGCCAAGTCGGAAGAAGGGGCCTCGGCACTGAAGCTTTCTTT	CASSQVGRRGLGTEAFF
TRBV2	few	.	TRBJ2-3	TGTGCCAGCAGTCCAAGACAGGGACTTCTAGATACGCAGTATTTT	CASSPRQGLLDTQYF
TRBV6-6	.	.	TRBJ1-5	TGTGCCAGCAGTCCTACAGCTTATAGCAATCAGCCCCAGCATTTT	CASSPTAYSNQPQHF
TRBV6-6	.	.	TRBJ1-5	TGTGCCAGCAGTTACTCACAACAGCCCCAGCATTTT	CASSYSQQPQHF
TRBV21-1	.	.	TRBJ1-2	TGTGCCGCCCACAGCTCCTATGGCTACACCTTC	CAAHSSYGYTF
TRBV24-1	.	.	TRBJ2-1	TGTGCCACCAGTGATTTGGCTTTAAGCGAGGGGCAGTTCTTC	CATSDLALSEGQFF
TRBV6-4	.	TRBD1	TRBJ2-7	TGTGCCAGTTCACTCGGACAGGGCTACGAGCAGTACTTC	CASSLGQGYEQYF
TRBV9	.	.	TRBJ1-2	TGTGCCAGCAGCGAGGGGGGGACTAACTATGGCTACACCTTC	CASSEGGTNYGYTF
TRBV24-1	.	TRBD1	TRBJ1-2	TGTGCCACCAGTGATTCCCGGACAGGCTATGGCTACACCTTC	CATSDSRTGYGYTF
TRBV6-2/TRBV6-3	.	TRBD1	TRBJ1-2	TGTGCCAGCAGTCTTACAGGGGGCGCTTTTGATGGCTACACCTTC	CASSLTGGAFDGYTF
TRBV3-1/TRBV3-2	.	.	TRBJ2-1	TGTGCCAGCAGCCAAGATCCCAACTCCTACAATGAGCAGTTCTTC	CASSQDPNSYNEQFF
TRBV6-5	.	TRBD1	TRBJ2-7	TGTGCCAGCAGCTGGGGACAGGGACCTAATTACGAGCAGTACTTC	CASSWGQGPNYEQYF
TRBV5-1	.	TRBD1	TRBJ1-1	TGCGCCAGCAATCTACAGGGGGAAAACACTGAAGCTTTCTTT	CASNLQGENTEAFF
TRBV5-4	.	TRBD2	TRBJ2-7	TGTGCCAGCAGCCCACCGGGTAGCGGGGGCCTTATTCGGGAGCAGTACTTC	CASSPPGSGGLIREQYF
TRBV5-1	once	TRBD2	TRBJ2-2	TGCGCCAGCAGCATGACCGGGGGGGTCTCGTCCGGGGAGCTGTTTTTT	CASSMTGGVSSGELFF
TRBV4-1	many	.	TRBJ2-7	TGCGCCAGCAGCCAAACCATCTTTGCGGCAATTTCCTACGAGCAGTACTTC	CASSQTIFAAISYEQYF
TRBV7-8	once	TRBD1	TRBJ2-7	TGTGCCAGCACCCTGAGCCCGCAGGGGGTACACGAGCAGTACTTC	CASTLSPQGVHEQYF
TRBV24-1	.	TRBD1	TRBJ1-2	TGTGCCACCAGTGCTAGTGTGGGACAGGGAACGGAAGGCTACACCTTC	CATSASVGQGTEGYTF
TRBV11-2	.	.	TRBJ1-6	TGTGCCAGCAGTCCCAGCGGGGTTGGTAATTCACCCCTCCACTTT	CASSPSGVGNSPLHF
TRBV18	once	.	TRBJ1-4	TGTGCCAGCTCACCACGGGCAGTAATCTCGACTAATGAAAAACTGTTTTTT	CASSPRAVISTNEKLFF
TRBV9	once	TRBD1	TRBJ2-7	TGTGCCAGCAGCGTAGGGGACAGGGGCTCCGAGCAGTACTTC	CASSVGDRGSEQYF
TRBV4-3	.	TRBD2	TRBJ2-7	TGCGCCAGCAGCCAGTGGGGAGGGTACGAGCAGTACTTC	CASSQWGGYEQYF
TRBV11-2	.	.	TRBJ2-7	TGTGCCAGCAGCTTAGTAGGGAGCTCCTACGAGCAGTACTTC	CASSLVGSSYEQYF
TRBV7-2	.	.	TRBJ1-4	TGTGCCAGCAGCAGATCGGCCAGGGGTACTAATGAAAAACTGTTTTTT	CASSRSARGTNEKLFF
TRBV7-2	.	.	TRBJ1-5	TGTGCCAGCAGCCAGAGGGTAACGAGCAATCAGCCCCAGCATTTT	CASSQRVTSNQPQHF
TRBV3-1/TRBV3-2	.	.	TRBJ1-2	TGTGCCAGCAGCCCGTGGACAGAATCATATGGCTACACCTTC	CASSPWTESYGYTF
TRBV3-1/TRBV3-2	.	.	TRBJ2-5	TGTGCCAGCAGCCAAGGAGAAACTTCGGGGGAGACCCAGTACTTC	CASSQGETSGETQYF
TRBV6-2/TRBV6-3	.	TRBD1	TRBJ1-2	TGTGCCAGCAGTTTTGGGACAGCTAACTATGGCTACACCTTC	CASSFGTANYGYTF
TRBV11-2	.	.	TRBJ2-1	TGTGCCAGCAGCTTAGCGACCGGGAAAGAGCAGTTCTTC	CASSLATGKEQFF
TRBV19	few	.	TRBJ1-5	TGTGCCAGTAGTGGGGCAGGAATGGTCGGCAATCAGCCCCAGCATTTT	CASSGAGMVGNQPQHF
TRBV4-2	.	.	TRBJ1-2	TGTGCCAGCAGCCAAGATTGGTCGGGGGTGGGTGGCTACACCTTC	CASSQDWSGVGGYTF
TRBV4-1	.	TRBD1	TRBJ1-4	TGCGCCAGCAGCCAGGTCGGGACAGGGGCAGACGGGACTAATGAAAAACTGTTTTTT	CASSQVGTGADGTNEKLFF
TRBV2	.	.	TRBJ1-2	TGTGCCAGCAAAACCAGGGTAGGAGGCTACACCTTC	CASKTRVGGYTF
TRBV29-1	medium-sized	.	TRBJ2-1	TGCAGCGTTGACAGCAGGGGCGATTACAATGAGCAGTTCTTC	CSVDSRGDYNEQFF
TRBV11-2	.	.	TRBJ2-7	TGTGCCAGCAGCTTAGCGTATTACAGGCAACACTTC	CASSLAYYRQHF
TRBV3-1/TRBV3-2	.	.	TRBJ1-3	TGTGCCAGCAGCCAAAAGATCGGGAATCGGCAGGGGACGGGAAACACCATATATTTT	CASSQKIGNRQGTGNTIYF
TRBV4-3	once	.	TRBJ2-7	TGCGCCAGCAGCCAAGATCGGCAGACTCCCTACGAGCAGTACTTC	CASSQDRQTPYEQYF
TRBV19	.	.	TRBJ2-1	TGTGCCAGTAGTATCAAGGGGCACAATGAGCAGTTCTTC	CASSIKGHNEQFF
TRBV24-1	.	.	TRBJ1-1	TGTGCCACCAGTGATCTCTGTATCAGACAGATCCCCCTGAACACTGAAGCTTTCTTT	CATSDLCIRQIPLNTEAFF
TRBV11-1	.	.	TRBJ1-2	TGTGCCAGTCGCGGTTTGATCGAGATTAACTATGGCTACACCTTC	CASRGLIEINYGYTF
TRBV7-9	.	.	TRBJ1-6	TGTGCCAGCAGCTTAGGGCCAGGGATGGAATCACCCCTCCACTTT	CASSLGPGMESPLHF
TRBV3-1/TRBV3-2	few	.	TRBJ1-2	TGTGCCAGCAGCCAGCAGGGCTCGGGAGAGGACACCTTC	CASSQQGSGEDTF
TRBV5-4	.	.	TRBJ2-2	TGTGCCAGCAGCATGGAAACAGAGAACACCGGGGAGCTGTTTTTT	CASSMETENTGELFF
TRBV19	.	.	TRBJ2-2	TGTGCCAGTAACCCCCAGCGAGGAAGATGGGCCGGGGAGCTGTTTTTT	CASNPQRGRWAGELFF